This T cell receptor (beta chain) is from a study of Graves' ophthalmopathy and Graves' hyperthyroidism. About the research overall: Before any treatment, peripheral blood was taken at the initial diagnosis. The study, taken as a whole, reports: Blood samples also showed most expanded thyroid clonotypes exceeding 0.001 frequency. For separating ophthalmopathy from stable hyperthyroidism, a 13-signature model gave 85% to 90% sensitivity and 80% to 84% specificity.

The study amplified TCR beta CDR3 regions using RNA transcripts. HTBI-primed RT-PCR formed the first round, and a multiplex PCR formed the second. A single record per CDR3 protein comes from TCRdb applying MiXCR to the multiplex PCR reads. Of roughly 170,000 distinct CDR3 sequences listed, around 40% are singletons. This clonotype showed up many times. Its antigen remains unidentified. The TCR comes from a man aged 30 to 45 with Graves' ophthalmopathy. Sequenced material: peripheral blood.

CDR3 nucleotides: TGTGCCAGCAGTTCAAGGGGGAGAAGGGTCGATGGCTACACCTTC. Its translation: CASSSRGRRVDGYTF. This chain joins TRBV27 and TRBJ1-2, with D possibly matching TRBD1 (6 bases). Trimming left V 4 bases short and J 6 bases short, with 18 bases between. The CDR3 covers 15 residues. Per germline, CDR1 MNHEY and CDR2 SMNVEV (reference sequence).